This T cell receptor (beta chain) was sequenced in a study of cytomegalovirus exposure and HLA in healthy donors (dated by TCRdb to about 2017). A note on the overall study: The 550 to 750 repertoires of the first cohort and the approximately 110 validation repertoires were produced on the same platform, according to a later analysis. The study aimed to test whether signatures of past pathogen exposure could be identified by cataloging public T cell receptors. Along with the approximately 620-subject first cohort, a separate validation cohort of more than 90 different subjects was used. To predict cytomegalovirus infection status, the study combined high-throughput TCR immunosequencing, statistical association of individual TCRs with disease status, and machine learning. Broader findings and caveats from the paper: In vitro tests confirmed that a few of the cytomegalovirus-associated TCR beta chains recognize cytomegalovirus antigens. The validation cohort had no HLA typing available for a later analysis, so co-occurrence within that cohort was assessed over all 120 or so repertoires. The study gave a list of under 200 TCR beta chains associated with cytomegalovirus. Cytomegalovirus status was reported to be diagnosed by the classifier with high specificity and sensitivity in both the original and validation cohorts. In a later analysis, TCRs clustered in the first cohort were found to also tend to co-occur in the roughly 130 validation repertoires, with approximately 95% of cluster scores above 0. Across donors, most TCR sequences were observed very rarely, whereas some public TCRs were present in many individuals. The authors suggested that the approach could potentially be generalized to other disease states and immunological phenotypes.

Library preparation was by the immunoSEQ multiplex PCR assay. Concerning the study's data processing: A statistical classification framework was built for diagnosing cytomegalovirus status from the catalog of TCR beta chain sequences. TCRdb obtained this table from immuneACCESS and retained in-frame rearrangements with V and J assigned. These tables miss some clones; where compared with another copy, unresolved V genes account for less than half of the shortfall, and the remainder is unexplained. V and J calls and clone size follow that table, whereas D and trimming were derived from the DNA. Counted in this sample were under 150,000 clones; approximately 91% of them appeared once. The ten largest clones represent 0.69% of the sample. This clone was recorded a few times. The specificity of this receptor is unknown. The record has no base qualities; no much larger clone is one base away. Donors formed part of the validation cohort, which comprised about 130 subjects and was distinct from the first cohort of 670 or so subjects.

The CDR3 goes from the cysteine to the phenylalanine over 14 residues. The kept DNA is CDR3 alone, 42 bases in frame from the first base. For CDR1 and CDR2, the germline V gene lists SGHRS and YFSETQ. V is shortened by 0 bases, J by 5 bases, and the region joining them spans 9 bases. The sequenced material came from PBMCs. In this chain, TRBV5-1 is recombined with TRBJ1-5; TRBD1 is a possible D gene, resting on 6 matching bases. The sequence was collected from a man younger than 35 in good health and CMV-seronegative. The nucleotide sequence is TGCGCCAGCAGCTTGGGACCAGGGGATCAGCCCCAGCATTTT. Its product reads: CASSLGPGDQPQHF.